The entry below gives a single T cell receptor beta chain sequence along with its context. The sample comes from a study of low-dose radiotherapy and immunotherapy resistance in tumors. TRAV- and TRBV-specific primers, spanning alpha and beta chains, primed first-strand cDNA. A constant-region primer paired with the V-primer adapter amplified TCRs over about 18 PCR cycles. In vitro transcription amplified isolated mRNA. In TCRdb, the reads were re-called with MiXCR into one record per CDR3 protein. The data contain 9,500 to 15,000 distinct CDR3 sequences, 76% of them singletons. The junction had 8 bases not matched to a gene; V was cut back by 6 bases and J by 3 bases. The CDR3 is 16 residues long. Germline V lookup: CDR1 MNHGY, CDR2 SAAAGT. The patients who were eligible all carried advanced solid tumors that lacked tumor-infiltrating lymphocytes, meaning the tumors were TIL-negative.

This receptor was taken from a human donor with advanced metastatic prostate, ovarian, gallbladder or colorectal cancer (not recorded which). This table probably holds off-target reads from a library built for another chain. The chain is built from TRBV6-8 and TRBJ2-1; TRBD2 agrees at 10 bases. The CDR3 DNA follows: TGTGCCAGCAGGCTAGCGGGAGCCCGGGGCTACAATGAGCAGTTCTTC. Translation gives CASRLAGARGYNEQFF.